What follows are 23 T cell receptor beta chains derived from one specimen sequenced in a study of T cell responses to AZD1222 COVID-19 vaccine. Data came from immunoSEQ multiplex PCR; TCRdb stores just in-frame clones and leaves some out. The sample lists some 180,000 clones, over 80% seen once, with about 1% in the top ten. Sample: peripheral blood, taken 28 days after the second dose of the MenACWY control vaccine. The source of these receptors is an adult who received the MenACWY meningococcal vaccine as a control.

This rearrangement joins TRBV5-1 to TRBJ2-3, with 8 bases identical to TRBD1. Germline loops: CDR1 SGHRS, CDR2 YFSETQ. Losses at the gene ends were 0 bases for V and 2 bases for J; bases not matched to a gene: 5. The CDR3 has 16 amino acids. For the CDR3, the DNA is TGCGCCAGCAGCTTGGCCGGGACAGGAGACACAGATACGCAGTATTTT. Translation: CASSLAGTGDTDTQYF. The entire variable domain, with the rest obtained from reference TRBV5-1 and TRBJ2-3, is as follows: KAGVTQTPRYLIKTRGQQVTLSCSPISGHRSVSWYQQTPGQGLQFLFEYFSETQRNKGNFPGRFSGRQFSNSRSEMNVSTLELGDSALYLCASSLAGTGDTDTQYFGPGTRLTVL.

The CDR3 is CASRFLTGGYYGYTF. As DNA, the CDR3 is TGTGCCAGCAGGTTCCTCACAGGGGGCTACTATGGCTACACCTTC. The chain joins TRBV6-5 to TRBJ1-2; 9 bases align to TRBD1. Germline assignment: CDR1 MNHEY and CDR2 SVGAGI. The CDR3 length is 15 residues. After removal of 6 bases from V and 3 bases from J, the junction contained 8 bases not matched to a gene.

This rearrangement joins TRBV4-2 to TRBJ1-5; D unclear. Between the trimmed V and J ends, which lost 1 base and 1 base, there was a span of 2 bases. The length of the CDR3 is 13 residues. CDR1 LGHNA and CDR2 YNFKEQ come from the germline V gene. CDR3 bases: TGTGCCAGCAGCCAAGGCAGCAATCAGCCCCAGCATTTT. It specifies CASSQGSNQPQHF.

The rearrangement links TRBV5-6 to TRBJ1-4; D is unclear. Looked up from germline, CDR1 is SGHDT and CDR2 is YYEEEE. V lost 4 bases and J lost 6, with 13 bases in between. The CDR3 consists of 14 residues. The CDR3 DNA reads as TGTGCCAGCAGCCCCTACAAGGCGCATGAAAAACTGTTTTTT. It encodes CASSPYKAHEKLFF.

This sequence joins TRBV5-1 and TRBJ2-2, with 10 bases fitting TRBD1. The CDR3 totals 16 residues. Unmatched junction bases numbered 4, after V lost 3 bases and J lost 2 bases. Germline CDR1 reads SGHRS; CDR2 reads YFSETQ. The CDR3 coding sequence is TGCGCCAGCAGCTGGACAGGGGGGACAAACACCGGGGAGCTGTTTTTT. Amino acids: CASSWTGGTNTGELFF.

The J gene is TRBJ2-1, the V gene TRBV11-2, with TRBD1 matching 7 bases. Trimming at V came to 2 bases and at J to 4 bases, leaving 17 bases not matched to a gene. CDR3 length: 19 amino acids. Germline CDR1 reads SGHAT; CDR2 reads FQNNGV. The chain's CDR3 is CASSLTILQRQGTYNEQFF. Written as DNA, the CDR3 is TGTGCCAGCAGCTTAACCATCCTACAGCGACAGGGAACATACAATGAGCAGTTCTTC.

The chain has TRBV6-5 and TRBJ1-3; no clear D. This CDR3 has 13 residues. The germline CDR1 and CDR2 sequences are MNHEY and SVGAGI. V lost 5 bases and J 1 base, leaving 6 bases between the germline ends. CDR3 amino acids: CASSTDSGNTIYF. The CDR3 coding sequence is TGTGCCAGCAGTACAGATTCTGGAAACACCATATATTTT.

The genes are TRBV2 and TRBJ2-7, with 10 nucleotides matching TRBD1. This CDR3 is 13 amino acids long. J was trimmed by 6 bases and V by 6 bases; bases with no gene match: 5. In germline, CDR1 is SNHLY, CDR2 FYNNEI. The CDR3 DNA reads TGTGCCAGCAGAGGACAGGGGGTGGGCGAGCAGTACTTC. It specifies CASRGQGVGEQYF.

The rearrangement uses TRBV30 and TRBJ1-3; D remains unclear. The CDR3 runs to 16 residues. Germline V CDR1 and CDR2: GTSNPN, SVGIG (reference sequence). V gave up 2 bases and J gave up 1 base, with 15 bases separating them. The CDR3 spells CAWSLRRPGSGNTIYF. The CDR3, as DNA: TGTGCCTGGAGTTTGAGGCGACCTGGGTCTGGAAACACCATATATTTT.

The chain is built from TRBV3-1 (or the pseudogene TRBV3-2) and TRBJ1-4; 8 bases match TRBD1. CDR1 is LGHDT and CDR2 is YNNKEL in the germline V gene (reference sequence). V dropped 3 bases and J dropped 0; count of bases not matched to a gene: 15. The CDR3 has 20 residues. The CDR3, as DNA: TGTGCCAGCAGCCATCGAACGGGGGTCAGGGGGCTGGCAACTAATGAAAAACTGTTTTTT. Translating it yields CASSHRTGVRGLATNEKLFF.

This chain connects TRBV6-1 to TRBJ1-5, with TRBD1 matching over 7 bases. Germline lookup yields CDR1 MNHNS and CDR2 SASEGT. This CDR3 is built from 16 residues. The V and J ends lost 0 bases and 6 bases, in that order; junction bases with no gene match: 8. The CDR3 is CASSEALGTVAQPQHF. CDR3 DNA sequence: TGTGCCAGCAGTGAAGCGCTTGGGACAGTGGCTCAGCCCCAGCATTTT.

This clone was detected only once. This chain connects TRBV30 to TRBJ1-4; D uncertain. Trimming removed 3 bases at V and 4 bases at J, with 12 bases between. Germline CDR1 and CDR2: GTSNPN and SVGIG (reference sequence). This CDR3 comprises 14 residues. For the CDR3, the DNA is TGTGCCTGGAGGTCAGGAGGTGGTAATGAAAAACTGTTTTTT. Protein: CAWRSGGGNEKLFF.

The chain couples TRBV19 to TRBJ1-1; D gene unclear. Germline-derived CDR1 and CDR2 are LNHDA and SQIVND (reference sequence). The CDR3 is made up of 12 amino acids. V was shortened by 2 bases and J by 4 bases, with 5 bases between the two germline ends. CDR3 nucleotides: TGTGCCAGTAGTATAAGTGCCACTGAAGCTTTCTTT. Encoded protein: CASSISATEAFF.

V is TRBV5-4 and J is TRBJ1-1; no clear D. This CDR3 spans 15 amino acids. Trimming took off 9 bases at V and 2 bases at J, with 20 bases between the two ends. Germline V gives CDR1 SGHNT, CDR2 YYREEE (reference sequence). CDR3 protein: CAMQPDPSSNTEAFF. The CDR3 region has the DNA TGTGCCATGCAGCCTGATCCGTCCTCTAACACTGAAGCTTTCTTT.

The CDR3 reads CASGSKTGAKFEQYF. The DNA of the CDR3 is TGTGCCAGCGGGTCGAAAACAGGGGCTAAGTTCGAGCAGTACTTC. This sequence joins TRBV7-8 and TRBJ2-7, with 7 bases that match TRBD1. J lost 6 bases, V lost 8 bases, and 16 bases had no gene match. Per germline, CDR1 SGHVS and CDR2 FQNEAQ. The CDR3 loop spans 15 amino acids. The whole variable domain, remainder taken from reference TRBV7-8 and TRBJ2-7, is GAGVSQSPRYKVAKRGQDVALRCDPISGHVSLFWYQQALGQGPEFLTYFQNEAQLDKSGLPSDRFFAERPEGSVSTLKIQRTQQEDSAVYLCASGSKTGAKFEQYFGPGTRLTVT.

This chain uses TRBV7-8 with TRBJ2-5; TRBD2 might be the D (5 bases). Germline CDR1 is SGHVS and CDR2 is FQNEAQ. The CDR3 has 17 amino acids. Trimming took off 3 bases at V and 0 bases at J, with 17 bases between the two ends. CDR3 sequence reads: CASSFSLWGVYQETQYF. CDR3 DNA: TGTGCCAGCAGCTTTTCTTTATGGGGAGTGTACCAAGAGACCCAGTACTTC.

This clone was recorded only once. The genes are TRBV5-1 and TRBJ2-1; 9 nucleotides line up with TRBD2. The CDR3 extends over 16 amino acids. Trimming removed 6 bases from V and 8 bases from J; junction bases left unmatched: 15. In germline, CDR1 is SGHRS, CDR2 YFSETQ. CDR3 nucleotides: TGCGCCAGCACCGATGCTGTTAGCGGGGGCCCGGATGAGCAGTTCTTC. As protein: CASTDAVSGGPDEQFF.

In DNA form, the CDR3 reads TGTGCCAGCAGCCTACACACGACAGGGGAGTATAGCAATCAGCCCCAGCATTTT. The encoded protein is CASSLHTTGEYSNQPQHF. The chain is built from TRBV7-9 and TRBJ1-5; 8 nucleotides agree with TRBD1. V dropped 5 bases and J dropped 0; count of bases not matched to a gene: 12. Germline V gene sequence: CDR1 SEHNR, CDR2 FQNEAQ (reference sequence). This CDR3 region has 18 residues.

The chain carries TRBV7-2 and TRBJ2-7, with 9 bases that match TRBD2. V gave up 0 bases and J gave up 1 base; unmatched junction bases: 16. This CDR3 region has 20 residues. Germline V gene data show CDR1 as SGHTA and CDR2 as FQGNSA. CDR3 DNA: TGTGCCAGCAGCTTAGCGCACCAGCGGGGGGCCAGTCGAAGGTCCTACGAGCAGTACTTC. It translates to CASSLAHQRGASRRSYEQYF.

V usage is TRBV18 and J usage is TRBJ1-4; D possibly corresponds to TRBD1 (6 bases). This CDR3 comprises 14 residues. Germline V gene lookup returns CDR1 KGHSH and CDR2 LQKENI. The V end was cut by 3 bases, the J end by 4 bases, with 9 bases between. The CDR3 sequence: CASSPRQDNEKLFF. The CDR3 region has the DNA TGTGCCAGCTCACCTCGACAGGATAATGAAAAACTGTTTTTT.

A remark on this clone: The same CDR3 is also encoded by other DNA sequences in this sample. Here the CDR3 reads CASSYGNTEAFF. DNA of the CDR3: TGTGCCAGCAGCTACGGGAACACTGAAGCTTTCTTT. This rearrangement joins TRBV12-3 or TRBV12-4 to TRBJ1-1; D unclear. This CDR3 has 12 amino acids. V gave up 6 bases and J gave up 1 base, with 6 bases separating them.

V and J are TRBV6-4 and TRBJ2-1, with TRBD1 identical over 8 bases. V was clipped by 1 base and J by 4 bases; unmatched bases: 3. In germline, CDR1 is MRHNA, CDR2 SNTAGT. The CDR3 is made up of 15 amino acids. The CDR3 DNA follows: TGTGCCAGCAGTGACTTAGGACAGGGTTACAATGAGCAGTTCTTC. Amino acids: CASSDLGQGYNEQFF.

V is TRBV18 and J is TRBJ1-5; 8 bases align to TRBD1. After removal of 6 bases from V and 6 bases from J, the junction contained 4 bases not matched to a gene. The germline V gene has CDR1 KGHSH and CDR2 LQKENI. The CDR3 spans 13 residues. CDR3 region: CASSTGVGQPQHF. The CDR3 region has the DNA TGTGCCAGCTCGACAGGGGTGGGTCAGCCCCAGCATTTT.